This TCR beta chain is from a study of blood T cells in healthy people across ages. It was with a sample-barcoded 5' primer and a J-beta primer mix that a second PCR of roughly 7 to 11 cycles was run. TCRdb fed the 5' RACE reads into MiXCR, producing one record per CDR3 protein. This sample has around 1,800,000 distinct CDR3 sequences, with about two fifths found just once. The CDR3 is 15 residues long. From germline, CDR1 is SGDLS and CDR2 YYNGEE. Trimming cost V 0 bases and J 4 bases, with 11 bases left between them. The receptor was derived from a human donor in good health. This rearrangement joins TRBV9 to TRBJ2-1; D not certain. Sequencing was done on a sample of blood. The CDR3 region has the DNA TGTGCCAGCAGCGTAGCTATGGGGTCTTACAATGAGCAGTTCTTC. As protein: CASSVAMGSYNEQFF.